This T cell receptor beta chain was captured by sequencing in a study of T-cell reconstitution after alpha-beta-depleted transplantation in children. This clonotype showed up just a few times. A TCRbeta library incorporating unique molecular identifiers was prepared. In TCRdb, the PCR reads were re-called with MiXCR into one record per CDR3 protein. The sample has 600,000 to 700,000 distinct CDR3 sequences; 16% are singletons. Sequencing used PBMCs from the stem cell graft donor, obtained from the stem cell graft. This receptor was obtained from a human donor who donated a stem cell graft to a child with acute myeloid leukemia.

In DNA, the CDR3 is TGTGCCAGCAGCACAACTAGCGGACCCACAGATACGCAGTATTTT. Amino acids: CASSTTSGPTDTQYF. The rearrangement links TRBV7-9 to TRBJ2-3; TRBD2 matches at 8 bases. The CDR3 covers 15 residues. The J segment lost 2 bases and the V segment lost 5 bases, leaving 6 bases of the junction unmatched. Germline assignment: CDR1 SEHNR and CDR2 FQNEAQ (reference sequence).